A selection of T cell receptor beta chains follows, all from one sample in a study of CD8 T cells in Susac syndrome. MiXCR, applied by TCRdb to the immunoSEQ multiplex PCR reads, yields one record per CDR3 protein. Of approximately 210,000 distinct CDR3 sequences in the sample, 94% were seen once. Material: CD4+ T cells from PBMCs. The receptors come from a human donor with Susac syndrome. Each CDR3 is given with its conserved first and last residue. D genes are given only for firm matches. Rows may omit the clone size; those that give it use once, few, many or a size class.

>NA|TRBV20-1|NA|TRBJ2-1
TGCAGTGCTAGAAGGGGCGCCTCGAGCTCCTACAATGAGCAGTTCTTC
CSARRGASSSYNEQFF
>NA|TRBV2|NA|TRBJ1-6
TGTGCCAGCAGCCGGGAGAATAATTCACCCCTCCACTTT
CASSRENNSPLHF
>NA|TRBV20-1|NA|TRBJ1-1
TGCAGTGAAAAGAGAGGGGTGGCGACGGCAGCTTTCTTT
CSEKRGVATAAFF
>NA|TRBV6-6|NA|TRBJ2-3
TGTGCCAGCAGTCTCGGGGGCCTGGGAGATACGCAGTATTTT
CASSLGGLGDTQYF
>NA|TRBV20-1|NA|TRBJ2-7
TGCAGTGCTAGAGATCCGACCTACGAGCAGTACTTC
CSARDPTYEQYF
>TRBD2|TRBV3-1|NA|TRBJ2-1
TGTGCCACCGACCGTAGCGGGGGCTCCTACAATGAGCAGTTCTTC
CATDRSGGSYNEQFF
>TRBD1|TRBV7-2|NA|TRBJ2-4
TGTGCCAGCAGCTTAGCGCTGCAGGGGGTGGACATTCAGTACTTC
CASSLALQGVDIQYF
>NA|TRBV20-1|NA|TRBJ2-7
TGCAGTGCTAGTGGGGTACAGGGAGGGTACGAGCAGTACTTC
CSASGVQGGYEQYF
>NA|TRBV10-3|NA|TRBJ1-2
TGTGCCAGCGGACAGCCGAACTATGGCTACACCTTC
CASGQPNYGYTF
>NA|TRBV9|NA|TRBJ1-1
TGTGCCAGCAGCGTAGCTCCGGGGGCTGGCACTGAAGCTTTCTTT
CASSVAPGAGTEAFF
>TRBD1|TRBV5-1|NA|TRBJ2-7
TGCGCCAGCAGCCGGGACAGGATATCTTCCTACGAGCAGTACTTC
CASSRDRISSYEQYF
>NA|TRBV25-1|once|TRBJ2-3
TGTGCCAGCAGTGAATTCGCGGGGGCCACAGATACGCAGTATTTT
CASSEFAGATDTQYF
>TRBD1|TRBV3-1|once|TRBJ1-2
TGTGCCAGCAGCCAACCTGACAGGGCGGCTGGCTACACCTTC
CASSQPDRAAGYTF
>NA|TRBV20-1|NA|TRBJ2-5
TGCAGTGCTAGAGATGACGGGCACTACCCAGAGACCCAGTACTTC
CSARDDGHYPETQYF
>TRBD1|TRBV9|NA|TRBJ1-4
TGTGCCAGCAGCCCCAGGGGGCATGGCACTAATGAAAAACTGTTTTTT
CASSPRGHGTNEKLFF
>NA|TRBV12-5|NA|TRBJ2-7
TGTGCTAGTGGCGACCCTCCCGTTCCTGGCTCCTACGAGCAGTACTTC
CASGDPPVPGSYEQYF
>TRBD1|TRBV10-3|NA|TRBJ2-7
TGTGCCTCTTCATCCGGGACAGCATTCTCCGAGCAGTACTTC
CASSSGTAFSEQYF
>TRBD1|TRBV28|NA|TRBJ2-7
TGTGCCAGCAGTGAACCTGGACAGGGAAAGGGCGAGCAGTACTTC
CASSEPGQGKGEQYF
>NA|TRBV6-1|NA|TRBJ1-6
TGTGCCAGCATCTCGGGACAACGCTATAATTCACCCCTCCACTTT
CASISGQRYNSPLHF
>NA|TRBV3-1|few|TRBJ2-2
TGTGCCAGCAGCCAAGATCTAAGCAGGGGCGGGGAGCTGTTTTTT
CASSQDLSRGGELFF
>NA|TRBV20-1|NA|TRBJ1-3
TGCAGTGCCGAGGACGGAAACACCATATATTTT
CSAEDGNTIYF
>TRBD1|TRBV20-1|NA|TRBJ1-1
TGCAGTGCTAGACAGACAGGGAGACACACTGAAGCTTTCTTT
CSARQTGRHTEAFF
>NA|TRBV11-2|once|TRBJ2-7
TGTGCCAGCAGCCCGGGTGCGTTCGGGGCCGGGGCCTACGAGCAGTACTTC
CASSPGAFGAGAYEQYF
>NA|TRBV4-3|NA|TRBJ1-4
TGCGCCAGCAGCCAACAGGGTGCAACTAATGAAAAACTGTTTTTT
CASSQQGATNEKLFF
>NA|TRBV9|NA|TRBJ2-1
TGTGCCAGCAGCGTCGGGTCGGGGAATGAGCAGTTCTTC
CASSVGSGNEQFF
>TRBD2|TRBV4-3|NA|TRBJ2-1
TGCGCCAGCAGCCAACTAGCGGGTCCGGGGGAGCAGTTCTTC
CASSQLAGPGEQFF
>TRBD2|TRBV29-1|once|TRBJ2-7
TGCAGCGTTGTGAGCGGGGGGGCTGGCTACGAGCAGTACTTC
CSVVSGGAGYEQYF
>NA|TRBV19|few|TRBJ2-7
TGTGCCAGTAGTTTCGGGGACGGCGAGCAGTACTTC
CASSFGDGEQYF
>TRBD1|TRBV3-1|NA|TRBJ1-1
TGTGCCAGCAGTCAACTCTTACAGGGGACTGAAGCTTTCTTT
CASSQLLQGTEAFF
>TRBD1|TRBV20-1|NA|TRBJ1-1
TGCAGTGCTAGAGTATTTGGACAGGGCACTGAAGCTTTCTTT
CSARVFGQGTEAFF
>NA|TRBV6-2/TRBV6-3|NA|TRBJ1-5
TGTGCCAGCAGTTACTCGGAGGGCCGGGGGGATCAGCCCCAGCATTTT
CASSYSEGRGDQPQHF
>NA|TRBV7-3|NA|TRBJ1-1
TGTGCCAGCAGCCTGGGGGCCGAGGACACTGAAGCTTTCTTT
CASSLGAEDTEAFF
>NA|TRBV2|NA|TRBJ2-5
TGTGCCAGCAGTGCCGGGACATACCAAGAGACCCAGTACTTC
CASSAGTYQETQYF
>TRBD2|TRBV7-2|once|TRBJ2-5
TGTGCCAGCAGCTCCAGGGGACTAGCGGCCTCCGGGGAGACCCAGTACTTC
CASSSRGLAASGETQYF
>NA|TRBV12-3/TRBV12-4|NA|TRBJ2-2
TGTGCCAGCAGAATAGACACGAACACCGGGGAGCTGTTTTTT
CASRIDTNTGELFF
>TRBD2|TRBV6-1|NA|TRBJ2-7
TGTGCCAGCAGCCTTACACGGGGGGGAGATATGCCTTACGAGCAGTACTTC
CASSLTRGGDMPYEQYF
>TRBD1|TRBV7-2|NA|TRBJ2-6
TGTGCCAGCAGCTTAGCGCTTGGACAGGGGTCTGGGGCCAACGTCCTGACTTTC
CASSLALGQGSGANVLTF
>NA|TRBV4-3|NA|TRBJ1-2
TGCGCCAGCAGCCAAGGTAGCACACAGGGTGTAGGTGGCTACACCTTC
CASSQGSTQGVGGYTF
>NA|TRBV27|NA|TRBJ1-1
TGTGCCAGCAGCCCGACAGAAGAGACTGAAGCTTTCTTT
CASSPTEETEAFF
>NA|TRBV18|NA|TRBJ1-2
TGTGCCAGCTCCCCCGAGAGCCGCTATGGCTACACCTTC
CASSPESRYGYTF
>TRBD1|TRBV7-2|NA|TRBJ1-6
TGTGCCAGCAGCTTAGACAGGGGTCTAAGCTATAATTCACCCCTCCACTTT
CASSLDRGLSYNSPLHF
>TRBD1|TRBV7-2|NA|TRBJ2-5
TGTGCCAGCAGCTTATCGACAGGGACAGGGGACGAGACCCAGTACTTC
CASSLSTGTGDETQYF
>NA|TRBV5-6|NA|TRBJ1-5
TGTGCCAGCAGCTTGAGGGGGAGACTAGATCAGCCCCAGCATTTT
CASSLRGRLDQPQHF
>TRBD1|TRBV4-1|NA|TRBJ2-3
TGCGCCAGCAGCCAAGATCCAGGAAAGAACAGGGGAGATACGCAGTATTTT
CASSQDPGKNRGDTQYF
>NA|TRBV3-1|NA|TRBJ2-7
TGTGCCAGCAGCCAAGCGTCATCGGCGTCCTACGAGCAGTACTTC
CASSQASSASYEQYF
>NA|TRBV19|NA|TRBJ2-5
TGTGCCAGTAGTATAGGAGCAGTACAAGAGACCCAGTACTTC
CASSIGAVQETQYF
>NA|TRBV5-1|NA|TRBJ1-2
TGCGCCAGCAGCTCGCAGGGGCCCGGCGGCTACACCTTC
CASSSQGPGGYTF
>NA|TRBV5-4|NA|TRBJ2-7
TGTGCCAGCAGCGTAGACAGGTACTACGAGCAGTACTTC
CASSVDRYYEQYF
>TRBD2|TRBV6-6|NA|TRBJ2-3
TGTGCCAGCAGGCCACTAGCGGGGGGAGAAGGTACGCAGTATTTT
CASRPLAGGEGTQYF
>NA|TRBV7-2|NA|TRBJ1-2
TGTGCCAGCAGTAGGCCCAGGGACTATGGCTACACCTTC
CASSRPRDYGYTF